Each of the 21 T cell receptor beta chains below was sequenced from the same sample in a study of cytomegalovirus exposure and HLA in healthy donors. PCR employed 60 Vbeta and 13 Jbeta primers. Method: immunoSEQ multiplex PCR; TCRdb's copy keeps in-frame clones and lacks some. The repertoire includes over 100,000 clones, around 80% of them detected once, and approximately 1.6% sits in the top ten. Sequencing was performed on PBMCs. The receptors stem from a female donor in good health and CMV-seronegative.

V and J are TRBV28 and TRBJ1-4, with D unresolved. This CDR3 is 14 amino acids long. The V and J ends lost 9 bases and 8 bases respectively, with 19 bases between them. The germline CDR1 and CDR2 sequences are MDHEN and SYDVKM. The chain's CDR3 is CASHQHTRGEKLFF. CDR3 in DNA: TGTGCCAGTCACCAACACACAAGAGGGGAAAAACTGTTTTTT.

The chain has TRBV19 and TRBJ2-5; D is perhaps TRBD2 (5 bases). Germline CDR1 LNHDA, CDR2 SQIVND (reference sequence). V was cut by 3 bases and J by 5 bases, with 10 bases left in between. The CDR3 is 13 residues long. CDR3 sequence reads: CASSIRGGETQYF. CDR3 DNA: TGTGCCAGTAGTATCCGGGGTGGTGAGACCCAGTACTTC.

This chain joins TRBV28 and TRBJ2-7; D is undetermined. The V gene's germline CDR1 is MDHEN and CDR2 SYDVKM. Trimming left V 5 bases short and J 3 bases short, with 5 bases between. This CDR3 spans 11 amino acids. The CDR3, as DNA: TGTGCCAGCAGTCCTAACTACGAGCAGTACTTC. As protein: CASSPNYEQYF. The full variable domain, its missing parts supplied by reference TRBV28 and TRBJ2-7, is DVKVTQSSRYLVKRTGEKVFLECVQDMDHENMFWYRQDPGLGLRLIYFSYDVKMKEKGDIPEGYSVSREKKERFSLILESASTNQTSMYLCASSPNYEQYFGPGTRLTVT.

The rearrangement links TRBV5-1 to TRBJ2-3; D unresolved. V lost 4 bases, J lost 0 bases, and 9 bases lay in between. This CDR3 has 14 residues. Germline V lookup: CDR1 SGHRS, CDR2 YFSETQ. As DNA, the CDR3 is TGCGCCAGCAGCCCCGATACTAGCACAGATACGCAGTATTTT. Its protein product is CASSPDTSTDTQYF.

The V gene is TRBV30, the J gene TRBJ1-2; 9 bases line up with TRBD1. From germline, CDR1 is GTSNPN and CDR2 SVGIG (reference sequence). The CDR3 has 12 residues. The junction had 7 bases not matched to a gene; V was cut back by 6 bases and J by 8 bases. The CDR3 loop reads CACQQGARGYTF. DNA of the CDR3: TGTGCCTGTCAACAGGGGGCGCGAGGCTACACCTTC.

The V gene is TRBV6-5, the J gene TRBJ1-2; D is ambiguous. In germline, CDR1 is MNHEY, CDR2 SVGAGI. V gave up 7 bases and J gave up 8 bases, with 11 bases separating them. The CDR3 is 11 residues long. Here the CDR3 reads CASTRGYGYTF. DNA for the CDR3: TGTGCCAGCACCCGAGGGTACGGCTACACCTTC.

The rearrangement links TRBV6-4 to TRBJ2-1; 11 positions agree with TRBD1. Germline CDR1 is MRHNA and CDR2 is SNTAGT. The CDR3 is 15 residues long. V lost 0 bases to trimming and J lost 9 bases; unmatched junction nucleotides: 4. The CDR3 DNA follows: TGTGCCAGCAGTGACTCTAGGACAGGGGGCAGTGAGCAGTTCTTC. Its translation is CASSDSRTGGSEQFF.

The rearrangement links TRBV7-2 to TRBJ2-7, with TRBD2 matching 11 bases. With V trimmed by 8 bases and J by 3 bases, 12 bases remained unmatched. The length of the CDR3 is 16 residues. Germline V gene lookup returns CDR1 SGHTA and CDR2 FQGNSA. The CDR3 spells CASGRVPSGRYYEQYF. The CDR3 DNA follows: TGTGCCAGCGGCCGCGTGCCTAGCGGGAGGTACTACGAGCAGTACTTC.

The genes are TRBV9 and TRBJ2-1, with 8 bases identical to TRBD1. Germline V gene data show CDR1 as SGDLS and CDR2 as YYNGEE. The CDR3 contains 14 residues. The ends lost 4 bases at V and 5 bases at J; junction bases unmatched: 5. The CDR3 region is CASSIGQGNNEQFF. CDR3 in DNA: TGTGCCAGCAGCATCGGACAGGGAAACAATGAGCAGTTCTTC. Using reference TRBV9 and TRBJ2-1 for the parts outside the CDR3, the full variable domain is DSGVTQTPKHLITATGQRVTLRCSPRSGDLSVYWYQQSLDQGLQFLIQYYNGEERAKGNILERFSAQQFPDLHSELNLSSLELGDSALYFCASSIGQGNNEQFFGPGTRLTVL.

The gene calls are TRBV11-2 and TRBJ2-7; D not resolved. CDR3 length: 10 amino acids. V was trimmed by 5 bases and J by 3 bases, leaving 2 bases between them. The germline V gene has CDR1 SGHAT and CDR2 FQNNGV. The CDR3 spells CASSHYEQYF. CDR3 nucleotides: TGTGCCAGCAGCCACTACGAGCAGTACTTC.

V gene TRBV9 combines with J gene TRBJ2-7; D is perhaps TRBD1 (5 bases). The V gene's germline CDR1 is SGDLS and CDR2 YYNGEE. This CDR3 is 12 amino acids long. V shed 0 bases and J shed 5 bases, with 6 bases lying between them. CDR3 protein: CASSVGGNEQYF. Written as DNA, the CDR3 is TGTGCCAGCAGCGTAGGGGGCAACGAGCAGTACTTC. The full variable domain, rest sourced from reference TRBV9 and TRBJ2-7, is DSGVTQTPKHLITATGQRVTLRCSPRSGDLSVYWYQQSLDQGLQFLIQYYNGEERAKGNILERFSAQQFPDLHSELNLSSLELGDSALYFCASSVGGNEQYFGPGTRLTVT.

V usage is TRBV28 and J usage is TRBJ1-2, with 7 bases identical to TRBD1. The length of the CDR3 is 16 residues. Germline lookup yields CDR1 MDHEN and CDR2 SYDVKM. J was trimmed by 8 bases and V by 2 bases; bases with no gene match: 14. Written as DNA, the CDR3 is TGTGCCAGCAGTTTAGAGGCGACAGGGACGGTCGAGGGCTACACCTTC. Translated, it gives CASSLEATGTVEGYTF.

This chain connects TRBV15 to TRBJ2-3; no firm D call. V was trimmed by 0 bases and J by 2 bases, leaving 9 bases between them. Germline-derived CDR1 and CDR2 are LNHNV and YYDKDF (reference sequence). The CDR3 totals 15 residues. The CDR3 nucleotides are TGTGCCACCAGCAGAGATGCAGGCAACACAGATACGCAGTATTTT. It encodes CATSRDAGNTDTQYF.

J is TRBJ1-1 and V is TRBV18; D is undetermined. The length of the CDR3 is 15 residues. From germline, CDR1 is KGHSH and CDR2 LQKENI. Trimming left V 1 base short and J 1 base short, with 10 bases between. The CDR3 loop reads CASSPQSQANTEAFF. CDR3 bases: TGTGCCAGCTCACCACAGTCCCAGGCGAACACTGAAGCTTTCTTT.

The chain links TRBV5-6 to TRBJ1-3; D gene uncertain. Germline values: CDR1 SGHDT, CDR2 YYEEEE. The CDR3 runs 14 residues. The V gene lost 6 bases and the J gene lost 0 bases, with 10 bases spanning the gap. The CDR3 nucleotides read TGTGCCAGCAACCCGGGTCTCTCTGGAAACACCATATATTTT. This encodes CASNPGLSGNTIYF.

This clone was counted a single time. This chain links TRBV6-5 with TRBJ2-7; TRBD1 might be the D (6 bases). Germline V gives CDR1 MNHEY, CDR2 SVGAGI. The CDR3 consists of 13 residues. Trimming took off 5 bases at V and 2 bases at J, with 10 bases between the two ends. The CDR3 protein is CASSRDIAYEQYF. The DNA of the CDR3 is TGTGCCAGCAGTCGGGACATCGCCTACGAGCAGTACTTC.

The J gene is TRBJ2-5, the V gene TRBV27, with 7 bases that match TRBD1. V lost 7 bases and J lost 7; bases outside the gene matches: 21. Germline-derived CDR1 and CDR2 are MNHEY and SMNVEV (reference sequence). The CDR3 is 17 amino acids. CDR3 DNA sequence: TGTGCCAGCACCCAAGGGGAACAGGGGTCTTTAGTCTGGACCCAGTACTTC. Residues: CASTQGEQGSLVWTQYF.

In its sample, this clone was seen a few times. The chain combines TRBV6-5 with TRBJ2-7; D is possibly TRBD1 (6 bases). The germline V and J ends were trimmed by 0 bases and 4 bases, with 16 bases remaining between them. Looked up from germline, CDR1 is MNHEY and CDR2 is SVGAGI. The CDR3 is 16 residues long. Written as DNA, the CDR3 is TGTGCCAGCAGTTACTCGAGGCCACGAGGGGGATACGAGCAGTACTTC. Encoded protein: CASSYSRPRGGYEQYF.

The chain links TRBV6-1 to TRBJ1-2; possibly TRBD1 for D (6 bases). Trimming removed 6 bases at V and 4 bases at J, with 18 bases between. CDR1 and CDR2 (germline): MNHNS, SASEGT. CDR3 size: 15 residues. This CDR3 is CASSPEEGGAYGYTF. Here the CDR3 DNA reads TGTGCCAGCAGCCCGGAGGAAGGGGGGGCCTATGGCTACACCTTC.

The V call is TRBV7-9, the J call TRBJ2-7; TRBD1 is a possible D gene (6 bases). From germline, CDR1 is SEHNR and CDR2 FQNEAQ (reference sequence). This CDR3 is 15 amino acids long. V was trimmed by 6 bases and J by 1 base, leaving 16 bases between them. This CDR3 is CASSSRGQGSYEQYF. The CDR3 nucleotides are TGTGCCAGCAGTTCCCGGGGCCAGGGGTCCTACGAGCAGTACTTC.

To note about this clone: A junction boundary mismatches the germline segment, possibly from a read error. The CDR3 sequence: CASSPWTVAGANGLTF. CDR3 in DNA: TGTGCCAGCAGTCCCTGGACAGTTGCTGGGGCCAACGGCCTGACTTTC. The rearrangement links TRBV2 to TRBJ2-6, with D possibly matching TRBD1 (6 bases). Germline V CDR1 and CDR2: SNHLY, FYNNEI. The CDR3 contains 16 residues.